The source of this T cell receptor (beta chain) is a study of shared clonotypes between healthy human individuals. The method was immunoSEQ multiplex PCR; TCRdb's version includes in-frame clones alone and lacks a portion of them. Seen here are over 750,000 clones, about 96% observed once, and the top ten hold about 0.25%. Naive CD8 cells lacked CD45RO, underwent positive selection for CCR7 and left out terminally differentiated effector memory CD45RA+ cells. V lost 1 base, J lost 2 bases, and 12 bases lay in between. The CDR3 covers 16 residues. CDR1 SEHNR and CDR2 FQNEAQ come from the germline V gene (reference sequence).

The sample comprised naive CD8+ T cells sorted from blood. The receptor's source is a young man in good health. The gene calls are TRBV7-9 and TRBJ2-1; the D gene could be TRBD1 or TRBD2 (6 bases each). The CDR3 here is CASSLDGGGPYNEQFF. The DNA of the CDR3 is TGTGCCAGCAGCTTAGATGGAGGGGGGCCCTACAATGAGCAGTTCTTC.